The next 19 T cell receptor beta chains were all read from a single sample in a study of cytomegalovirus exposure and HLA in healthy donors. The primer mix had 60 Vbeta and 13 Jbeta primers. Sequencing was performed with immunoSEQ multiplex PCR; in TCRdb, only in-frame clones are kept and a portion is missing. The sample consists of approximately 140,000 clones, 77% of them appearing once. Source material: PBMCs. These receptors were obtained from a woman in her 50s in good health and CMV-seronegative.

The chain is built from TRBV19 and TRBJ1-2; D may be TRBD1 (6 bases). V dropped 6 bases and J dropped 8 bases, with 16 bases sitting between them. The CDR3 has 13 amino acids. Per germline, CDR1 LNHDA and CDR2 SQIVND (reference sequence). The CDR3: CASSGRGWGGYTF. CDR3 nucleotides: TGTGCCAGTAGCGGAAGGGGGTGGGGAGGCTACACCTTC. Variable domain in full (rest from reference TRBV19 and TRBJ1-2): DGGITQSPKYLFRKEGQNVTLSCEQNLNHDAMYWYRQDPGQGLRLIYYSQIVNDFQKGDIAEGYSVSREKKESFPLTVTSAQKNPTAFYLCASSGRGWGGYTFGSGTRLTVV.

The chain combines TRBV25-1 with TRBJ2-1; 10 bases map to TRBD2. J was trimmed by 5 bases and V by 3 bases; bases with no gene match: 4. The CDR3 extends over 15 amino acids. CDR1 is MGHDK and CDR2 is SYGVNS in the germline V gene. The CDR3 loop is CASSEGLALDNEQFF. The CDR3 DNA sequence: TGTGCCAGCAGTGAGGGACTAGCGCTCGACAATGAGCAGTTCTTC.

The V gene is TRBV4-1, the J gene TRBJ2-3, with 14 bases lining up with TRBD2. Looked up from germline, CDR1 is MGHRA and CDR2 is YSYEKL. This CDR3 has 19 residues. J lost 7 bases, V lost 5 bases, and 17 bases had no gene match. The CDR3 region has the DNA TGCGCCAGCAGCTTTGCGCCGGGACTAGCGGGGGCCCCTCACAATACGCAGTATTTT. The encoded protein is CASSFAPGLAGAPHNTQYF.

CDR3 DNA: TGTGCCAGCAGCCAAGAGGGCGGGGGGGCTCCCGGGGCCAACGTCCTGACTTTC. Its protein is CASSQEGGGAPGANVLTF. J is TRBJ2-6 and V is TRBV4-2; 9 bases map to TRBD2. CDR1 and CDR2 from the germline V gene are LGHNA and YNFKEQ. The CDR3 has 18 amino acids. Trimming at V came to 0 bases and at J to 4 bases, leaving 7 bases not matched to a gene.

This clone was found once. The chain employs TRBV30 and TRBJ2-3; 12 positions match TRBD2. Looked up from germline, CDR1 is GTSNPN and CDR2 is SVGIG (reference sequence). Trimming removed 8 bases from V and 2 bases from J; junction bases left unmatched: 8. The CDR3 contains 15 residues. Written as DNA, the CDR3 is TGTGCCATGCTTGGGACTAGCGGGTTCACAGATACGCAGTATTTT. Its translation: CAMLGTSGFTDTQYF.

The CDR3 here is CASSRTSGGYNEQFF. CDR3 in DNA: TGTGCCAGCAGCCGGACTAGCGGGGGATACAATGAGCAGTTCTTC. The genes are TRBV2 and TRBJ2-1, with TRBD2 matching over 13 bases. V dropped 6 bases and J dropped 4; count of bases not matched to a gene: 3. Germline V gene lookup returns CDR1 SNHLY and CDR2 FYNNEI. This CDR3 comprises 15 residues.

The sample holds one count of this clone. The chain is built from TRBV7-2 and TRBJ2-7; 8 nucleotides align to TRBD2. The CDR3 runs 15 residues. Germline lookup yields CDR1 SGHTA and CDR2 FQGNSA. J was trimmed by 4 bases and V by 1 base; bases with no gene match: 6. CDR3 nucleotides: TGTGCCAGCAGCTTAGACGGGGGGGGCCCTTACGAGCAGTACTTC. Its translation is CASSLDGGGPYEQYF.

V usage is TRBV7-6 and J usage is TRBJ1-3; 9 nucleotides agree with TRBD1. Looked up from germline, CDR1 is SGHVS and CDR2 is FNYEAQ. The CDR3 extends over 17 amino acids. Losses at the gene ends were 1 base for V and 0 bases for J; bases not matched to a gene: 4. The CDR3 region has the DNA TGTGCCAGCAGCTTAGATACAGGGGGCTTCTCTGGAAACACCATATATTTT. This codes for CASSLDTGGFSGNTIYF.

This clone was seen a few times. The chain uses TRBV7-9 and TRBJ1-1, with 9 bases aligning to TRBD1. This CDR3 is built from 15 residues. Germline V CDR1 and CDR2: SEHNR, FQNEAQ (reference sequence). With V trimmed by 5 bases and J by 3 bases, 7 bases remained unmatched. This chain's CDR3 is CASSPRQGVDTEAFF. The CDR3 DNA sequence: TGTGCCAGCAGCCCAAGACAGGGGGTAGACACTGAAGCTTTCTTT.

The chain uses TRBV30 and TRBJ1-1; 9 bases match TRBD1. This CDR3 has 14 residues. V lost 7 bases to trimming and J lost 6 bases; unmatched junction nucleotides: 12. CDR1 and CDR2 from the germline V gene are GTSNPN and SVGIG (reference sequence). The CDR3 DNA is TGTGCCTCACAGGGGGCGTTTCTCGGGGCTGAAGCTTTCTTT. It translates to CASQGAFLGAEAFF.

About this clone itself: One end of the junction does not line up with germline, which may come from a read error. CDR3 sequence: CSSSLTIGISGNTIYF. For the CDR3, the DNA is TGTTCCAGCAGCTTAACAATTGGCATCTCTGGAAACACCATATATTTT. V is TRBV7-9 and J is TRBJ1-3; D is unclear. Germline V gene sequence: CDR1 SEHNR, CDR2 FQNEAQ (reference sequence). The CDR3 spans 16 residues.

CDR3 residues: CASSQDRDDEKLFF. CDR3 coding DNA: TGTGCCAGCAGCCAGGACAGGGACGATGAAAAACTGTTTTTT. This sequence joins TRBV5-4 and TRBJ1-4; 8 bases fit TRBD1. CDR3 length: 14 amino acids. Germline loops: CDR1 SGHNT, CDR2 YYREEE (reference sequence). Trimming at V came to 4 bases and at J to 6 bases, leaving 5 bases not matched to a gene.

V usage is TRBV9 and J usage is TRBJ2-7; D is undetermined. In germline, CDR1 is SGDLS, CDR2 YYNGEE. The CDR3 totals 13 residues. V lost 2 bases, J lost 9 bases, and 15 bases lay in between. CDR3 coding DNA: TGTGCCAGCAGCGTTGACCCTAGAACCGGGCAGTACTTC. Its translation: CASSVDPRTGQYF.

The table lists this clone with a few counts. The V and J genes are TRBV7-2 and TRBJ2-1, with 13 bases identical to TRBD2. The CDR3 covers 19 residues. Germline loops: CDR1 SGHTA, CDR2 FQGNSA. V gave up 3 bases and J gave up 0 bases; unmatched junction bases: 8. The CDR3 sequence is CASSFPGLAGSSSYNEQFF. The CDR3 DNA reads as TGTGCCAGCAGCTTCCCGGGACTAGCGGGGTCCAGCTCCTACAATGAGCAGTTCTTC.

V usage is TRBV7-3 and J usage is TRBJ2-5, with 8 bases lining up with TRBD2. Trimming cost V 2 bases and J 4 bases; bases outside gene matches: 6. Germline V lookup: CDR1 SGHTA, CDR2 FQGTGA. The CDR3 extends over 15 amino acids. CDR3 loop: CASSLDGLASETQYF. The CDR3 DNA follows: TGTGCCAGCAGCTTAGACGGACTAGCTTCAGAGACCCAGTACTTC.

The V and J genes are TRBV4-2 and TRBJ1-5; the match to TRBD1 covers 8 bases. The germline V gene has CDR1 LGHNA and CDR2 YNFKEQ. V gave up 2 bases and J gave up 5 bases; unmatched junction bases: 14. The CDR3 is 18 amino acids. In DNA, the CDR3 is TGTGCCAGCAGCCAAACTTTCAGGGGGCGAATGATCCATCAGCCCCAGCATTTT. Translating gives CASSQTFRGRMIHQPQHF.

The CDR3 is CASSFDSSTEAFF. The CDR3 nucleotides read TGTGCCAGCAGCTTTGACAGTTCCACTGAAGCTTTCTTT. This chain uses TRBV7-9 with TRBJ1-1, with TRBD1 as a possible D gene (5 bases). The CDR3 is 13 residues long. V was clipped by 3 bases and J by 4 bases, with 9 bases between them. Per the germline V gene, CDR1 is SEHNR and CDR2 is FQNEAQ (reference sequence).

The chain has TRBV10-3 and TRBJ2-7, with 7 nucleotides matching TRBD2. CDR1 is ENHRY, CDR2 SYGVKD, per germline. The trim removed 2 bases at V and 5 bases at J, leaving 27 bases unmatched. CDR3 length: 21 residues. CDR3 region: CAISEKVSAAGIIMREDEQYF. CDR3 sequence (DNA): TGTGCCATCAGTGAGAAGGTGTCGGCAGCGGGGATAATCATGAGAGAAGACGAGCAGTACTTC.

This clone was seen more than once but under ten times. This chain joins TRBV5-8 and TRBJ1-2; the match to TRBD1 covers 10 bases. Germline CDR1 is SGHTS and CDR2 is YDEGEE. V trimming: 5 bases; J trimming: 6 bases; junction bases outside the gene matches: 10. The CDR3 extends over 15 amino acids. In DNA form, the CDR3 reads TGTGCCAGCAGTTCCGGGACAGGGGAATATGATGGCTACACCTTC. It translates to CASSSGTGEYDGYTF. Drawing the rest from reference TRBV5-8 and TRBJ1-2, the complete variable domain is EAGVTQSPTHLIKTRGQQATLRCSPISGHTSVYWYQQALGLGLQFLLWYDEGEERNRGNFPPRFSGRQFPNYSSELNVNALELEDSALYLCASSSGTGEYDGYTFGSGTRLTVV.